The following is a TCR beta chain sequence with its context. Antigen specificity is unknown. The CDR3 sequence is 15 residues long. CDR1 and CDR2 (germline): SEHNR, FQNEAQ (reference sequence). In preparing the TRB cDNA libraries, 5' RACE with UMI labels was used. TCRdb processed the 5' RACE reads again and assigns one entry to each CDR3 protein, with no DNA. The repertoire table contains 100,000 to 150,000 distinct CDR3 sequences. This sample stems from a study of CXCR3-negative and CXCR3-positive naive CD8 T cells. Overall study context: Some 150 million TRB reads were obtained in total, which works out to about 1.5 +/- 0.3 million per library.

Points from the study as a whole: Naive CXCR3-negative cells resembled naive CXCR3-positive cells in TRBV-TRBJ usage; memory cells differed. Surface CD5 looked about the same in the naive subsets, so the authors worked out TCR strength from TRB CDR3 properties. Whereas both naive subsets had comparably high diversity, memory CD8+ cells had much lower diversity.

The chain combines TRBV7-9 with TRBJ1-1. Sequenced material: naive CXCR3- CD8+ T cells from blood. Subset denoted: CD45RO-CCR7+CD27+CD95- naive CD8+ T cells lacking CXCR3 (TNR3-). This sequence originates from a human donor in good health. Some clones in this sample may be carry-over from other donors' samples. The CDR3 spells CASSLRLLGSAEAFF.